This T cell receptor beta chain emerged from a study of shared clonotypes between healthy human individuals. Study information: CD4 naive and CD4 memory each took three plates per donor, while CD8 naive took two and CD8 memory one. Study-wide results and limits: There were few donors, and this limited the genetic and exposure-history diversity represented.

Both subsets, CD45RA+ naive and CD45RA-negative memory, were split from the CD4+ cells. The table lists this clone with many counts. Its antigen is still unknown. The germline gene is not matched at one end of the junction; a read error may be the cause. Methods used by the authors: ImmunoSEQ gave junction-only sequences without quality scores, so filtering differed. The repertoire was sequenced with immunoSEQ multiplex PCR; TCRdb's copy has only in-frame clones and lacks some. That table is the source of V, J and clone size, and D and trimming were worked out from the DNA. The repertoire holds about 980,000 clones, with over 60% as singletons. This receptor was identified in a man younger than 30 in good health. Sequenced input: memory CD4+ T cells sorted from blood. As to subset: CD45RA-negative fraction.

The CDR3: CASNLRWKGGSTEAFF. CDR3 DNA: TGTGCCAGCAATTTACGGTGGAAGGGAGGGAGTACTGAAGCTTTCTTT. The chain couples TRBV27 to TRBJ1-1; D is ambiguous. The CDR3 loop spans 16 amino acids. The germline CDR1 and CDR2 sequences are MNHEY and SMNVEV (reference sequence).